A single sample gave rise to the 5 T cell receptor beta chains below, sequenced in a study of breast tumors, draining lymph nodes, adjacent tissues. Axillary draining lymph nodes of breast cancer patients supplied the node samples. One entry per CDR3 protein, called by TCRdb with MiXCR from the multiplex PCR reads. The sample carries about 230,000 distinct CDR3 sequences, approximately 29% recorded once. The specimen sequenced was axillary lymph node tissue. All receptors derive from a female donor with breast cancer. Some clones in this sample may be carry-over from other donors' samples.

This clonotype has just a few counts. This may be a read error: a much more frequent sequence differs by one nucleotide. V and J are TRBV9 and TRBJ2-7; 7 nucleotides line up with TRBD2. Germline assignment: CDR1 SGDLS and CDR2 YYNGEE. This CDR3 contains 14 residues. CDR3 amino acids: CASSPWEGVAGQSF. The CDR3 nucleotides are TGTGCCAGCAGCCCATGGGAGGGAGTCGCAGGGCAGTCCTTC.

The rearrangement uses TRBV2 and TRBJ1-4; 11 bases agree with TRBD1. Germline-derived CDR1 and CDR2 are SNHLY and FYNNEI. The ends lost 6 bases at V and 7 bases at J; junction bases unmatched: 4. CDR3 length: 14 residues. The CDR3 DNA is TGTGCCAGCAGCTCGGACAGGGGGCGTGAAAAACTGTTTTTT. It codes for CASSSDRGREKLFF.

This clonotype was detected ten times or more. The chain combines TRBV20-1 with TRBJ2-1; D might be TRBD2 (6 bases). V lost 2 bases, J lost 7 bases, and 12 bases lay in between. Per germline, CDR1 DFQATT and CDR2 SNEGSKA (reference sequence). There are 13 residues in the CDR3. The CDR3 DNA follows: TGCAGTGCTAGACCGACTAGATGGAATGAGCAGTTCTTC. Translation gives CSARPTRWNEQFF.

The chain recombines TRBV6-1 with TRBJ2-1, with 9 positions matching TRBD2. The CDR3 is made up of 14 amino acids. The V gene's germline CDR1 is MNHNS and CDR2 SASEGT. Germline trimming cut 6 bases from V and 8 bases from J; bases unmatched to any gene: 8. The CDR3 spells CASSHGLAFDEQFF. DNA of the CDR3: TGTGCCAGCAGCCACGGACTAGCGTTCGATGAGCAGTTCTTC.

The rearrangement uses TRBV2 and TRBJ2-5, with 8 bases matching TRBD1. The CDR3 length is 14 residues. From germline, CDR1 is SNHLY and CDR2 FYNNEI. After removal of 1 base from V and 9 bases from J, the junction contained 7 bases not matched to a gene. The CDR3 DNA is TGTGCCAGCAGTGAAGGGCAGGGGGCACAGCCCCAGTACTTC. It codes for CASSEGQGAQPQYF.